The T cell receptor (beta chain) described here comes from a study of patients and donors after allogeneic stem cell transplantation. TCRdb re-called the RT-PCR reads through MiXCR, storing one row per CDR3 protein. This table has about 150,000 distinct CDR3 sequences, approximately 35% appearing once. Trimming took 6 bases from V and 8 from J, leaving 20 bases between them. The length of the CDR3 is 15 residues. The clonotype was recovered from a human donor who was either an allogeneic HSCT recipient or a stem cell or donor lymphocyte infusion donor (not recorded which). It is not recorded whose cells these are; they may come from a transplant donor. Sequenced sample: blood, either unsorted or a sorted T cell fraction (not recorded which). The chain employs TRBV12-3 or TRBV12-4 and TRBJ2-1, with D possibly matching TRBD1 (5 bases). The CDR3 region is CASRPDRGLVDEQFF. In nucleotides, the CDR3 is TGTGCCAGCAGGCCCGATAGGGGCCTGGTGGATGAGCAGTTCTTC.